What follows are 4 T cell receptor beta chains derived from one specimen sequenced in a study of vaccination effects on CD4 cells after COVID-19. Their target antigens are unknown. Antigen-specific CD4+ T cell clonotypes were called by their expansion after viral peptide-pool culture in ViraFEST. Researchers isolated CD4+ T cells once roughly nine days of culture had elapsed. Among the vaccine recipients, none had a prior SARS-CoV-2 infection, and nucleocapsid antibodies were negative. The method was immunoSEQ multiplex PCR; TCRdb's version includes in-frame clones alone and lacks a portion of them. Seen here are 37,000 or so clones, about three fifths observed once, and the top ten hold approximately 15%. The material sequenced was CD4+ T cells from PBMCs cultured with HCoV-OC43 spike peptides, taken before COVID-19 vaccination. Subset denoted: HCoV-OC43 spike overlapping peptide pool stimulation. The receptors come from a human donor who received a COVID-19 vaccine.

The CDR3 nucleotides read TGTGCCAGTAGGGGGCTCTTCTATAATTCACCCCTCCACTTT. The encoded protein is CASRGLFYNSPLHF. V usage is TRBV19 and J usage is TRBJ1-6; D is possibly TRBD1 (5 bases). The CDR3 sequence is 14 residues long. Germline-derived CDR1 and CDR2 are LNHDA and SQIVND (reference sequence). V lost 6 bases, J lost 3 bases, and 9 bases lay in between.

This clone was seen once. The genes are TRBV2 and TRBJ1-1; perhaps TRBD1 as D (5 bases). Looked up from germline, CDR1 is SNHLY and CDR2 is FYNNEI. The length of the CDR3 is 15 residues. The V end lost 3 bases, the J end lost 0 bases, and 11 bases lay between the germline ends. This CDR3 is CASSDRGLLNTEAFF. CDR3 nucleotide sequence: TGTGCCAGCAGTGATCGGGGCCTCTTGAACACTGAAGCTTTCTTT.

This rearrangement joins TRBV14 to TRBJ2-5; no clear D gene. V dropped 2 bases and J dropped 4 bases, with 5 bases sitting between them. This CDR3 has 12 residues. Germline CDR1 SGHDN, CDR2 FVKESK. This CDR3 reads CASSQLRETQYF. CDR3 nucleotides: TGTGCCAGCAGCCAATTGAGAGAGACCCAGTACTTC.

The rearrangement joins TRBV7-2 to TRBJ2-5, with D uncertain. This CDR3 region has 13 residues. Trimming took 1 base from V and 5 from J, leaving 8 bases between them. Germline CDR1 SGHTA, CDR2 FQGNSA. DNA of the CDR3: TGTGCCAGCAGCTTAGGGCGAGTCGAGACCCAGTACTTC. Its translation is CASSLGRVETQYF.